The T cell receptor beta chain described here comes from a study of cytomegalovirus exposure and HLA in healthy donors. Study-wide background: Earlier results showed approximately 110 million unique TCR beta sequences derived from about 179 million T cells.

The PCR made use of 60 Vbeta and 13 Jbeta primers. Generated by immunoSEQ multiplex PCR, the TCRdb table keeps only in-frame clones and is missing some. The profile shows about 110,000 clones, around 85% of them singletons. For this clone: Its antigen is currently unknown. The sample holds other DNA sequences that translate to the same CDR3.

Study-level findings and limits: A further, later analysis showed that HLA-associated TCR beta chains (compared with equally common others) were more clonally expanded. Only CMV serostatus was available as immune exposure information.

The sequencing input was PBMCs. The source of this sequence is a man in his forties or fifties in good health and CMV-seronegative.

CDR3 nucleotides: TGTGCCAGCTCACCACGGAGGGACCAAGAGACCCAGTACTTC. It codes for CASSPRRDQETQYF. The gene calls are TRBV18 and TRBJ2-5; D perhaps matches TRBD2 (6 bases). Trimming took off 1 base at V and 0 bases at J, with 6 bases between the two ends. CDR3 size: 14 residues. Looked up from germline, CDR1 is KGHSH and CDR2 is LQKENI.